This section outlines one TCR beta chain sequence together with its context. The data were taken from a study of cytomegalovirus exposure and HLA in healthy donors. The CDR3 has 17 residues. Germline CDR1 SGHAT, CDR2 FQNNGV. J lost 4 bases, V lost 1 base, and 13 bases had no gene match. PCR was performed using 60 Vbeta and 13 Jbeta primers. Data came from immunoSEQ multiplex PCR; TCRdb stores just in-frame clones and leaves some out. The sample holds approximately 110,000 clones. This chain uses TRBV11-2 with TRBJ2-7, with 7 nucleotides matching TRBD1. Sequencing used PBMCs. The TCR comes from a man aged 35 to 55 in good health and CMV-seronegative. The CDR3 is CASSLGGNRGLQYEQYF. Here the CDR3 DNA reads TGTGCCAGCAGCTTAGGTGGAAACAGGGGTCTTCAATACGAGCAGTACTTC.